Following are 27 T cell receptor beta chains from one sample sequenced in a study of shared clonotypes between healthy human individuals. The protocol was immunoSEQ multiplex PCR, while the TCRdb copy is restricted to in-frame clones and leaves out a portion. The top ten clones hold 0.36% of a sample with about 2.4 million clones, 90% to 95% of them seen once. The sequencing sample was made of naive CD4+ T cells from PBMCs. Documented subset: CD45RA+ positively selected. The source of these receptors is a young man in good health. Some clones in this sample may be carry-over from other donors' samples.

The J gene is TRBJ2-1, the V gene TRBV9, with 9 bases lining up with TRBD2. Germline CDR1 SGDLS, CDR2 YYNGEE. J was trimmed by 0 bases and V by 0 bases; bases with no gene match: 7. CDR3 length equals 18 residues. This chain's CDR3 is CASSVEPSGISSYNEQFF. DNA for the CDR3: TGTGCCAGCAGCGTAGAACCTAGCGGGATTAGCTCCTACAATGAGCAGTTCTTC.

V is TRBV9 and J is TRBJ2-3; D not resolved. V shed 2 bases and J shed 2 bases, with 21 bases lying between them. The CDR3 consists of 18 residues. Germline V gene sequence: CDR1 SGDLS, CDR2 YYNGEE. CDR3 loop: CASSVVGRPSGHTDTQYF. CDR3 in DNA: TGTGCCAGCAGCGTGGTGGGCAGACCATCGGGTCACACAGATACGCAGTATTTT.

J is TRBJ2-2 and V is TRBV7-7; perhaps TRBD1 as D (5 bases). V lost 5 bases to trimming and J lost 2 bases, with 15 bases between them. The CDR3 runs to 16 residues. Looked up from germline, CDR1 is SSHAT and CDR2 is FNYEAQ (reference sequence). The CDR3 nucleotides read TGTGCCAGCAGCCCCATCTGGGGCCCAAACACCGGGGAGCTGTTTTTT. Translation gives CASSPIWGPNTGELFF.

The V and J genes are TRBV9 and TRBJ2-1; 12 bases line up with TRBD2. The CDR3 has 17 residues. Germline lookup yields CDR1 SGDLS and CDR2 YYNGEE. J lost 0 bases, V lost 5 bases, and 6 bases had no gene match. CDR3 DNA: TGTGCCAGCAGTTCGGGACTAGCGGGCAGCTCCTACAATGAGCAGTTCTTC. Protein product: CASSSGLAGSSYNEQFF.

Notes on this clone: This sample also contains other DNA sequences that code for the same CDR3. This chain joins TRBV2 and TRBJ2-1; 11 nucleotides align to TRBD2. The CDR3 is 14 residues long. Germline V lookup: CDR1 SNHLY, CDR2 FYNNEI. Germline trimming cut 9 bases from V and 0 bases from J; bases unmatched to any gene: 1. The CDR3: CARTSGSSYNEQFF. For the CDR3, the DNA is TGTGCCAGAACTAGCGGGAGCTCCTACAATGAGCAGTTCTTC.

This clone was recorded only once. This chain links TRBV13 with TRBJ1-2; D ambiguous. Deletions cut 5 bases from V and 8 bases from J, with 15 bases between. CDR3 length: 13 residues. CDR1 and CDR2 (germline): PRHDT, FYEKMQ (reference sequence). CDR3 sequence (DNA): TGTGCCAGCAGCCTCGGACGGTTGGAGGGCTACACCTTC. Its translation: CASSLGRLEGYTF.

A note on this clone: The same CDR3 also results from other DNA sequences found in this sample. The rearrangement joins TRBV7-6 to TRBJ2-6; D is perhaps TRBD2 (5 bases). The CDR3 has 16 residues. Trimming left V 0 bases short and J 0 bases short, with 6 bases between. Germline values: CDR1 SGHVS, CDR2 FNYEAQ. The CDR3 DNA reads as TGTGCCAGCAGCTTAGCGGGGAGCTCTGGGGCCAACGTCCTGACTTTC. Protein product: CASSLAGSSGANVLTF.

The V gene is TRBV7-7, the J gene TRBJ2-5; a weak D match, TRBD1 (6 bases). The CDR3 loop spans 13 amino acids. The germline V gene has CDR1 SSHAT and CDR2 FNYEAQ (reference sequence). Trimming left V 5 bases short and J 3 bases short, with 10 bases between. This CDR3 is CASSIRGEETQYF. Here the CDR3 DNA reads TGTGCCAGCAGCATCAGGGGAGAAGAGACCCAGTACTTC.

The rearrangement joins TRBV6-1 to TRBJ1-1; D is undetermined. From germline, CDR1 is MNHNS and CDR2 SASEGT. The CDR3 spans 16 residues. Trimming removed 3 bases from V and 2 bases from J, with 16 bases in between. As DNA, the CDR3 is TGTGCCAGCAGTGACGGATACCCGACCCTTAACACTGAAGCTTTCTTT. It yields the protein CASSDGYPTLNTEAFF.

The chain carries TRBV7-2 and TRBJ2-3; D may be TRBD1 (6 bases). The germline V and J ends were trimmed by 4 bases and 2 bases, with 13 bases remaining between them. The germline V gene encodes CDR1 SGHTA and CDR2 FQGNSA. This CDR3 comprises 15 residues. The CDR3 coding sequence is TGTGCCAGCAGCTACAGGGACCAGGACACAGATACGCAGTATTTT. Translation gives CASSYRDQDTDTQYF.

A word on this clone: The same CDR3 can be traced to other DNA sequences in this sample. The chain's CDR3 is CASSLQGFSNTGELFF. CDR3 DNA sequence: TGTGCCAGCAGCCTACAGGGTTTTTCGAACACCGGGGAGCTGTTTTTT. The rearrangement links TRBV7-3 to TRBJ2-2; D perhaps matches TRBD1 (6 bases). The V gene lost 5 bases and the J gene lost 0 bases, with 13 bases spanning the gap. The CDR3 runs 16 residues. Germline CDR1 SGHTA, CDR2 FQGTGA.

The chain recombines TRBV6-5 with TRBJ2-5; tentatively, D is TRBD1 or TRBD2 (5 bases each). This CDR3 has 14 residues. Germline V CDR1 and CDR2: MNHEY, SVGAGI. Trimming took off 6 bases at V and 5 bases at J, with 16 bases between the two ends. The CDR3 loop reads CASRYIGTLETQYF. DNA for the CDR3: TGTGCCAGCAGGTACATTGGGACGTTGGAGACCCAGTACTTC.

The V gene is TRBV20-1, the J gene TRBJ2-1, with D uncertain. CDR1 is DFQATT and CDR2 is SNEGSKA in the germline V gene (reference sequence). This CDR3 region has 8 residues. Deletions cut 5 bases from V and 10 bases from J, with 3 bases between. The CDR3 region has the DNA TGCAGTGCTGGCGAGCAGTTCTTC. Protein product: CSAGEQFF.

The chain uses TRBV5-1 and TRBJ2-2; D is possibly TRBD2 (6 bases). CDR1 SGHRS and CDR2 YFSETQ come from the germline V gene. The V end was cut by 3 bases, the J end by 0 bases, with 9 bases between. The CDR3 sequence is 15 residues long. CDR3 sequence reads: CASSWDWTNTGELFF. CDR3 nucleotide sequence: TGCGCCAGCAGCTGGGACTGGACGAACACCGGGGAGCTGTTTTTT.

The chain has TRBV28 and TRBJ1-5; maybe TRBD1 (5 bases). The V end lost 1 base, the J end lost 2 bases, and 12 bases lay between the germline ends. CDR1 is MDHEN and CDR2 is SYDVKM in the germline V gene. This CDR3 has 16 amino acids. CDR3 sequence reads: CASSLLAGRGNQPQHF. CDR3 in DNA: TGTGCCAGCAGTTTATTGGCAGGGCGGGGCAATCAGCCCCAGCATTTT.

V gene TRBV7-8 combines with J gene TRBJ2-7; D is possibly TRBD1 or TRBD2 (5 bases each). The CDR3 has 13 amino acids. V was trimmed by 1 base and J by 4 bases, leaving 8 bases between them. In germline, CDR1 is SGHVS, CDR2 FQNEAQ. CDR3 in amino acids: CASSLVGEYEQYF. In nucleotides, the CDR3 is TGTGCCAGCAGCTTAGTAGGGGAGTACGAGCAGTACTTC. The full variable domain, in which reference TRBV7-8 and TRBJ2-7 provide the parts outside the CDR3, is GAGVSQSPRYKVAKRGQDVALRCDPISGHVSLFWYQQALGQGPEFLTYFQNEAQLDKSGLPSDRFFAERPEGSVSTLKIQRTQQEDSAVYLCASSLVGEYEQYFGPGTRLTVT.

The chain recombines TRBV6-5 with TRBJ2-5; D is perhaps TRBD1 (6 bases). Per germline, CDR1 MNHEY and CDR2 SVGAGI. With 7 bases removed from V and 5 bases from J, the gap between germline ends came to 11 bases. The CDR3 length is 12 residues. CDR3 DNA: TGTGCCAGCACCAACAGGGAGGAGACCCAGTACTTC. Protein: CASTNREETQYF.

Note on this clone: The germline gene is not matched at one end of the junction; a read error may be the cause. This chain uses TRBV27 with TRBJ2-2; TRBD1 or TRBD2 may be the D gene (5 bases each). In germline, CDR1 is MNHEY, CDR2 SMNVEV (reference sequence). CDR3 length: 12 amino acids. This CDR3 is CASRGLVGELSF. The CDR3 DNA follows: TGTGCCAGCAGGGGGCTCGTAGGGGAGCTGTCTTTT.

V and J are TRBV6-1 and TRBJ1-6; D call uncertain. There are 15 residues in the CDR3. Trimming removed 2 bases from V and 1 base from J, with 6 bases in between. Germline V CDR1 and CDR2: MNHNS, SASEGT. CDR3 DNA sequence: TGTGCCAGCAGTGAAACGCGATCCTATAATTCACCCCTCCACTTT. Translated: CASSETRSYNSPLHF.

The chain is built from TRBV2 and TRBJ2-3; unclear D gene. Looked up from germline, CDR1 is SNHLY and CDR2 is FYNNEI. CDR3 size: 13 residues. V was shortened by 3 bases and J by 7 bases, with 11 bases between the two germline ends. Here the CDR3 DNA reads TGTGCCAGCAGTGACCAGTACGGGCATACGCAGTATTTT. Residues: CASSDQYGHTQYF.

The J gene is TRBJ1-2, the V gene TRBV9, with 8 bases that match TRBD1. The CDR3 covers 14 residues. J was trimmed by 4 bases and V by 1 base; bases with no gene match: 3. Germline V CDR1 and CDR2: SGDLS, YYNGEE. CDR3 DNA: TGTGCCAGCAGCGTATCCGGGACAGGCTATGGCTACACCTTC. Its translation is CASSVSGTGYGYTF.

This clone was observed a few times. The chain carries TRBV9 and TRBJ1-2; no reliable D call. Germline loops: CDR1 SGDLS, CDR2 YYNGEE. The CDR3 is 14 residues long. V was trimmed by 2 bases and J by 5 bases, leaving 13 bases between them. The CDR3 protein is CASSVDGNSYGYTF. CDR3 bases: TGTGCCAGCAGCGTGGACGGTAACTCATATGGCTACACCTTC.

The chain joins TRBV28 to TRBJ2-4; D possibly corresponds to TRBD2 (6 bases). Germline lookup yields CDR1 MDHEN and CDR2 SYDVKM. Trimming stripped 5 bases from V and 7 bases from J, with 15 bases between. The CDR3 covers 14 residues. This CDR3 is CASSPRDSPNIQYF. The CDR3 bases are TGTGCCAGCAGTCCAAGGGACTCCCCCAACATTCAGTACTTC.

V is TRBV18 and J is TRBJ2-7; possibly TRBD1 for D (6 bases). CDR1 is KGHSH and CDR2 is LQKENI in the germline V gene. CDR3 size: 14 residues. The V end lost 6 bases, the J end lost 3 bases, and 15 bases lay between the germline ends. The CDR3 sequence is CASSLEQGGYEQYF. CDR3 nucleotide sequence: TGTGCCAGCTCCCTGGAACAGGGCGGCTACGAGCAGTACTTC. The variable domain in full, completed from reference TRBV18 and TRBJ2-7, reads NAGVMQNPRHLVRRRGQEARLRCSPMKGHSHVYWYRQLPEEGLKFMVYLQKENIIDESGMPKERFSAEFPKEGPSILRIQQVVRGDSAAYFCASSLEQGGYEQYFGPGTRLTVT.

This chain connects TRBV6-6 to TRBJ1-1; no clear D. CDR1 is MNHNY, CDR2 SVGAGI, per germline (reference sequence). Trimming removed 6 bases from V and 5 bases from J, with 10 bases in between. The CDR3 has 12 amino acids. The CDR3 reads CASRVSGTEAFF. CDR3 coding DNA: TGTGCCAGCAGGGTTTCGGGAACTGAAGCTTTCTTT.

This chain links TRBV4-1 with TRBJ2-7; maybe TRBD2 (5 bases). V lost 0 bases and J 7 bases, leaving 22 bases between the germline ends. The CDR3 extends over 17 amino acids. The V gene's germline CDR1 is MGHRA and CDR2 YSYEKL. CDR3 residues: CASSQDAVFEGPWEQYF. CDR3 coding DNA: TGCGCCAGCAGCCAAGATGCTGTGTTCGAGGGCCCGTGGGAGCAGTACTTC.

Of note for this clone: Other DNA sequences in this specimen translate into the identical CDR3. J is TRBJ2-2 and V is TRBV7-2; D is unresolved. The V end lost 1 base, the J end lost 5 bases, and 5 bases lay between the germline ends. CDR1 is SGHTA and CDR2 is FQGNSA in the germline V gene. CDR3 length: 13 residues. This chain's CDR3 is CASSLVRTGELFF. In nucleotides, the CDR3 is TGTGCCAGCAGCTTAGTTCGAACCGGGGAGCTGTTTTTT.